This T cell receptor beta chain is from a study of T cell clonotyping in hematopoietic cell transplantation. Study-level findings and limits: Few recipient clonotypes overlapped donors; over 95% were de novo at given depth. Higher Inverse Simpson Index values in graft donor and pretransplant recipient predicted broader posttransplant TCR diversity. Recipient TCR diversity dropped after transplant; expanded clonotypes rose from day 30 to 180.

The time point denotes: recipient sample about 28 days before transplant, after cytoreduction. Unmatched junction bases numbered 4, after V lost 4 bases and J lost 5 bases. The germline V gene has CDR1 SGHRS and CDR2 YFSETQ. The CDR3 loop spans 14 amino acids. The table came from immunoSEQ multiplex PCR; TCRdb's copy has only in-frame clones and leaves some out. Found here are 25,000 to 35,000 clones, under 95% of them singletons; the top ten hold more than 2%. A word on this clone: Its matching antigen is unknown.

The rearrangement uses TRBV5-1 and TRBJ2-1; 9 bases are shared with TRBD1. This material consisted of peripheral blood mononuclear cells, taken before stem cell transplant. The receptor was derived from a man in his forties or fifties with acute myeloid leukemia. Some clones in this sample may be carry-over from other donors' samples. CDR3 sequence: CASSARQGDNEQFF. The CDR3 coding sequence is TGCGCCAGCAGCGCCAGACAGGGGGACAATGAGCAGTTCTTC. Based on the CDR3 plus reference TRBV5-1 and TRBJ2-1, the full variable domain is KAGVTQTPRYLIKTRGQQVTLSCSPISGHRSVSWYQQTPGQGLQFLFEYFSETQRNKGNFPGRFSGRQFSNSRSEMNVSTLELGDSALYLCASSARQGDNEQFFGPGTRLTVL.